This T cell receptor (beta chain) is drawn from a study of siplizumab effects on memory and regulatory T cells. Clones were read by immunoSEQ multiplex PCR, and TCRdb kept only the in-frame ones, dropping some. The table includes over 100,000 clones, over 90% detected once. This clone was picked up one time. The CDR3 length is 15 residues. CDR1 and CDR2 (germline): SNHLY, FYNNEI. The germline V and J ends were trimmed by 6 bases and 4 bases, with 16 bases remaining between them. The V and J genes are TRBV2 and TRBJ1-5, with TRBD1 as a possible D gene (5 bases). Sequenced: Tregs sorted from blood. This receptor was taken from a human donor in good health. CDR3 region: CASRGQGYGNQPQHF. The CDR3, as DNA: TGTGCCAGCAGGGGCCAGGGTTACGGGAATCAGCCCCAGCATTTT.